A single TCR beta chain is shown here with its context. Its specificity is unknown. This sample stems from a study of shared clonotypes between healthy human individuals. Study-level background: A couple of women and a few men aged 18 to 49 served as donors. Regarding the study as a whole: Donor clonotype sharing was expected to depend on sequencing depth. Large depth notwithstanding, sorted-subset sequencing proved incomplete by rarefaction.

The method was immunoSEQ multiplex PCR; TCRdb's version includes in-frame clones alone and lacks a portion of them. The sample contains around 650,000 clones, about 96% of which appear only once. Germline loops: CDR1 MDHEN, CDR2 SYDVKM. The ends lost 7 bases at V and 1 base at J; junction bases unmatched: 10. The CDR3 length is 18 residues. Naivety among CD8 cells was defined by CD45RO negativity and positive CCR7 selection, thereby excluding terminally differentiated effector memory CD45RA+ cells. The chain joins TRBV28 to TRBJ2-2; 12 nucleotides align to TRBD2. The receptor's source is a woman aged 25 to 39 in good health. Sequencing used naive CD8+ T cells sorted from blood. CDR3 residues: CASTSGLAGFMNTGELFF. CDR3 DNA: TGTGCCAGCACCTCTGGACTAGCGGGGTTTATGAACACCGGGGAGCTGTTTTTT. Drawing the rest from reference TRBV28 and TRBJ2-2, the complete variable domain is DVKVTQSSRYLVKRTGEKVFLECVQDMDHENMFWYRQDPGLGLRLIYFSYDVKMKEKGDIPEGYSVSREKKERFSLILESASTNQTSMYLCASTSGLAGFMNTGELFFGEGSRLTVL.